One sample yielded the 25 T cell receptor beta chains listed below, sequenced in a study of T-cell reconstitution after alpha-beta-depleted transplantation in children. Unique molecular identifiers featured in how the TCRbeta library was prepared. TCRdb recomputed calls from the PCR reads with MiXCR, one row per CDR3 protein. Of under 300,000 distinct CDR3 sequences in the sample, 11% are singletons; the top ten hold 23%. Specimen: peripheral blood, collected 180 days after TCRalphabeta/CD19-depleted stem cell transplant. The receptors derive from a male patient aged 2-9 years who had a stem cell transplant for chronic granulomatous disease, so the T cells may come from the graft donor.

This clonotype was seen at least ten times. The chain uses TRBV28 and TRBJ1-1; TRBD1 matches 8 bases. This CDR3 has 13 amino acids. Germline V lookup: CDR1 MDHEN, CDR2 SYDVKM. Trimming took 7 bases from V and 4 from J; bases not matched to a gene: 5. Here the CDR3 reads CASTPQGGTEAFF. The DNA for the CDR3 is TGTGCCAGCACCCCACAGGGGGGCACTGAAGCTTTCTTT.

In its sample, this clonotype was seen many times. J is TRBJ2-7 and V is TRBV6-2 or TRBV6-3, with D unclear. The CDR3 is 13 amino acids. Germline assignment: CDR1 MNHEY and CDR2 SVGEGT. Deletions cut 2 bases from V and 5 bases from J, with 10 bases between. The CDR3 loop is CASSYGLGDEQYF. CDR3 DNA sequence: TGTGCCAGCAGTTACGGGCTCGGCGACGAGCAGTACTTC.

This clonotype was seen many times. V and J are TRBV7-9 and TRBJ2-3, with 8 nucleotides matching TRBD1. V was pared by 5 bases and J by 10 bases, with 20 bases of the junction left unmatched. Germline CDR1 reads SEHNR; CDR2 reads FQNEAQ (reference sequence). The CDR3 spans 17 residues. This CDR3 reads CASSTRRLTVIQGAQYF. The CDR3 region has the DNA TGTGCCAGCAGCACCAGACGGCTCACGGTGATACAGGGGGCGCAGTATTTT.

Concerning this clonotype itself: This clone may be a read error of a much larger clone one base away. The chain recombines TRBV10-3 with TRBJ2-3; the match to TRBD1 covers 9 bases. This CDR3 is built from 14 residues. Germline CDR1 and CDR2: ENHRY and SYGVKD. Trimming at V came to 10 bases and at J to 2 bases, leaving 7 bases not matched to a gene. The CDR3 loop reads CANTRTGATDTQYF. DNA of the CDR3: TGTGCCAACACCCGGACAGGGGCCACAGATACGCAGTATTTT.

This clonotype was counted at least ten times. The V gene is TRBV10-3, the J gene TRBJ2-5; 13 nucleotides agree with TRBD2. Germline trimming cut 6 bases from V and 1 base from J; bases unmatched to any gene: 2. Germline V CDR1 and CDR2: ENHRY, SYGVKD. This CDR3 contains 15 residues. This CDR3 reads CAIRGTSGAQETQYF. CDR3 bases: TGTGCCATCAGGGGGACTAGCGGGGCCCAAGAGACCCAGTACTTC.

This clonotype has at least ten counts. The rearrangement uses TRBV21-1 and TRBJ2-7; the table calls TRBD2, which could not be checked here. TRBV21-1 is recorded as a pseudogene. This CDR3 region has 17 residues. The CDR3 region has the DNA TGTGCCAGCAGCAAACCCCGTCGTGCGGGAGGGAATTACGAGCAGTACTTC. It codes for CASSKPRRAGGNYEQYF.

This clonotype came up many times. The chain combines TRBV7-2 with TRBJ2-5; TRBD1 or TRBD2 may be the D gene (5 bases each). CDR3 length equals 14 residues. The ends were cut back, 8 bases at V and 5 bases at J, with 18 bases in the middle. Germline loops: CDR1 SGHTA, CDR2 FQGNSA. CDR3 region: CASRSGANGETQYF. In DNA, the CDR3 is TGTGCCAGCCGGTCCGGGGCCAACGGGGAGACCCAGTACTTC.

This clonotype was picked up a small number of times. The CDR3 loop is CASNPTGLRGGTEAFF. The CDR3, as DNA: TGTGCCAGTAACCCGACAGGGCTAAGGGGGGGCACTGAAGCTTTCTTT. The chain combines TRBV19 with TRBJ1-1, with TRBD1 identical over 7 bases. Looked up from germline, CDR1 is LNHDA and CDR2 is SQIVND (reference sequence). The CDR3 loop spans 16 amino acids. V trimming: 7 bases; J trimming: 4 bases; junction bases outside the gene matches: 15.

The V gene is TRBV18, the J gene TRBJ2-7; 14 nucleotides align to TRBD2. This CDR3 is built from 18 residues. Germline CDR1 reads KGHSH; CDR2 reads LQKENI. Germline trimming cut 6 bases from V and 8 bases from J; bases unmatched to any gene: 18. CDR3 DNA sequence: TGTGCCAGCTCGCACCACGGACTAGCGGGAGGCGAGGGAGCGAAGCAGTACTTC. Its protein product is CASSHHGLAGGEGAKQYF.

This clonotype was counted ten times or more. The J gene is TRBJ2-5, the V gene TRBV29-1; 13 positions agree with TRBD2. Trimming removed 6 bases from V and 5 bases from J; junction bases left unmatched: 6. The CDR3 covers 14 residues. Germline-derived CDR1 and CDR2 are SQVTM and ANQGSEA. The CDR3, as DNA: TGCAGCGTAGGGGGACTAGCGGGAATCGAGACCCAGTACTTC. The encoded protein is CSVGGLAGIETQYF. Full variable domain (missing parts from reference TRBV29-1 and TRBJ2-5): SAVISQKPSRDICQRGTSLTIQCQVDSQVTMMFWYRQQPGQSLTLIATANQGSEATYESGFVIDKFPISRPNLTFSTLTVSNMSPEDSSIYLCSVGGLAGIETQYFGPGTRLLVL.

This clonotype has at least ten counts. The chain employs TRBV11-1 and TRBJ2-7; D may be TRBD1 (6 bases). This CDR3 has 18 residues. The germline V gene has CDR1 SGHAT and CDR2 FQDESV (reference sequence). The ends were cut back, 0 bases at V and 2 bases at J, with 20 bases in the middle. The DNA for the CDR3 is TGTGCCAGCAGCTTAGCCCGTAGTCCGGGACAAAATGCCTACGAGCAGTACTTC. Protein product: CASSLARSPGQNAYEQYF.

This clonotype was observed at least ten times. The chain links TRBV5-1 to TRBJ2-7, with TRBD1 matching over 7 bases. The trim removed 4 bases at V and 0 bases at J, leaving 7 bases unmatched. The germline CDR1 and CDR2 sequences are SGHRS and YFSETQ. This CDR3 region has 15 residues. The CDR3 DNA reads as TGCGCCAGCAGCCTTAGCCGGGACAGCTCCTACGAGCAGTACTTC. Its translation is CASSLSRDSSYEQYF. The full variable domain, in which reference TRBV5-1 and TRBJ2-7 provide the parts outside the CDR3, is KAGVTQTPRYLIKTRGQQVTLSCSPISGHRSVSWYQQTPGQGLQFLFEYFSETQRNKGNFPGRFSGRQFSNSRSEMNVSTLELGDSALYLCASSLSRDSSYEQYFGPGTRLTVT.

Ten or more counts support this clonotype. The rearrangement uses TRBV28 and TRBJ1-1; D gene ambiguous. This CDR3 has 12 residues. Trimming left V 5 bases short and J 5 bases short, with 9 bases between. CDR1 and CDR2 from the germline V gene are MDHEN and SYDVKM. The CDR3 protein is CASSPFTTEAFF. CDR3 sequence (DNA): TGTGCCAGCAGTCCATTTACGACTGAAGCTTTCTTT. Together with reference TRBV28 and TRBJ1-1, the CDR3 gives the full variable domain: DVKVTQSSRYLVKRTGEKVFLECVQDMDHENMFWYRQDPGLGLRLIYFSYDVKMKEKGDIPEGYSVSREKKERFSLILESASTNQTSMYLCASSPFTTEAFFGQGTRLTVV.

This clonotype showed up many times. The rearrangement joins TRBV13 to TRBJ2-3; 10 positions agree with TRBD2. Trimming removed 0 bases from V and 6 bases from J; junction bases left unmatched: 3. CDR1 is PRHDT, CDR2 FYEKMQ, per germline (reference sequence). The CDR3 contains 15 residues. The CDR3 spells CASSLGLAGADTQYF. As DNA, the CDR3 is TGTGCCAGCAGCTTAGGGCTAGCGGGAGCGGATACGCAGTATTTT. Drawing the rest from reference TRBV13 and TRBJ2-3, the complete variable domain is AAGVIQSPRHLIKEKRETATLKCYPIPRHDTVYWYQQGPGQDPQFLISFYEKMQSDKGSIPDRFSAQQFSDYHSELNMSSLELGDSALYFCASSLGLAGADTQYFGPGTRLTVL.

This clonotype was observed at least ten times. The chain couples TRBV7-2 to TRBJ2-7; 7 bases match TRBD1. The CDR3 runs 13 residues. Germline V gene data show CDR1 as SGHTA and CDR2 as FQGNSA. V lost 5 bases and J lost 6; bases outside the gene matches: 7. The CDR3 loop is CASSATGPGEQYF. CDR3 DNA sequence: TGTGCCAGCAGCGCGACAGGGCCGGGCGAGCAGTACTTC. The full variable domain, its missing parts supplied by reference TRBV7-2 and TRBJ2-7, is GAGVSQSPSNKVTEKGKDVELRCDPISGHTALYWYRQSLGQGLEFLIYFQGNSAPDKSGLPSDRFSAERTGGSVSTLTIQRTQQEDSAVYLCASSATGPGEQYFGPGTRLTVT.

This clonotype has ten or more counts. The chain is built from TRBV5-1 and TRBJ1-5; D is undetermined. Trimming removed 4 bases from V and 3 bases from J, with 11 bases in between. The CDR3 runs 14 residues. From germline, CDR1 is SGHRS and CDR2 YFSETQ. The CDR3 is CASSPGEINQPQHF. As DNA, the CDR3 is TGCGCCAGCAGCCCGGGCGAGATCAATCAGCCCCAGCATTTT.

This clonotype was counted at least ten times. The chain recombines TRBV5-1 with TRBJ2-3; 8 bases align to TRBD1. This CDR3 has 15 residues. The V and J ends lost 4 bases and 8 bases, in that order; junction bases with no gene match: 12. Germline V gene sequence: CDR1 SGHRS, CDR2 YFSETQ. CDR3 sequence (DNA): TGCGCCAGCAGCGGACAGGGTGACCCCGCAGGTACGCAGTATTTT. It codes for CASSGQGDPAGTQYF.

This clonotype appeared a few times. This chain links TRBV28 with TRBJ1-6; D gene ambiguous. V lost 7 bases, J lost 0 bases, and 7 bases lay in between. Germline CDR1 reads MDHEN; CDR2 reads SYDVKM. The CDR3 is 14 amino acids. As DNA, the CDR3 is TGTGCCAGCAAGATGTACTCCTATAATTCACCCCTCCACTTT. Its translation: CASKMYSYNSPLHF.

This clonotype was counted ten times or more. Here the CDR3 DNA reads TGTGCCAGCAGCCCCGGTCCGAACACTGAAGCTTTCTTT. Encoded protein: CASSPGPNTEAFF. The chain recombines TRBV12-3 or TRBV12-4 with TRBJ1-1; D is unclear. V was trimmed by 6 bases and J by 1 base, leaving 9 bases between them. The CDR3 is 13 residues long.

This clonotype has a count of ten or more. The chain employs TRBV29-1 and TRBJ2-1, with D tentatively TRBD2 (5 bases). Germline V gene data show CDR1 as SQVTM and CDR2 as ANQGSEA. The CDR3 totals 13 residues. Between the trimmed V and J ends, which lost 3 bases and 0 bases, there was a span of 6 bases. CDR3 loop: CSVEAGSYNEQFF. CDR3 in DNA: TGCAGCGTTGAGGCGGGCTCCTACAATGAGCAGTTCTTC.

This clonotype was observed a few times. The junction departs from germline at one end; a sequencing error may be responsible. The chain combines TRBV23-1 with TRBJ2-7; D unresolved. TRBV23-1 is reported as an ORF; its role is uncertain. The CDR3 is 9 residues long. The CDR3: CASSQCWDF. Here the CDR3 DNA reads TGCGCCAGCAGTCAATGTTGGGACTTC.

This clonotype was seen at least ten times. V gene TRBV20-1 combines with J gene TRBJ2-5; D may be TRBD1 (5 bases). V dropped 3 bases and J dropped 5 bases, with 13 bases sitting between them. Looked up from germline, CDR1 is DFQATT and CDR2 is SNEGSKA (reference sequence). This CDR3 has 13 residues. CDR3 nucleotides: TGCAGTGCTAGTTCCGGACAAAGGGAGACCCAGTACTTC. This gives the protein CSASSGQRETQYF.

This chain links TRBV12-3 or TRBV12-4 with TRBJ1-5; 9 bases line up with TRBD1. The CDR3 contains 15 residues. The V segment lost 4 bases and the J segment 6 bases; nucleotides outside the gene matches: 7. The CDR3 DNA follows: TGTGCCAGCAGTTCAGGACAGGGGACCCTTCAGCCCCAGCATTTT. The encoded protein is CASSSGQGTLQPQHF.

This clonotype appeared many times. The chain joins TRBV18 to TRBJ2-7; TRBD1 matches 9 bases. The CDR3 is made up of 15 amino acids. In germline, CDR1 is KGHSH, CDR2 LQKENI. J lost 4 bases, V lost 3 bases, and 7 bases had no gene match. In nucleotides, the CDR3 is TGTGCCAGCTCACCGGGACAGGGTGGCGGGTACGAGCAGTACTTC. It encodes CASSPGQGGGYEQYF.

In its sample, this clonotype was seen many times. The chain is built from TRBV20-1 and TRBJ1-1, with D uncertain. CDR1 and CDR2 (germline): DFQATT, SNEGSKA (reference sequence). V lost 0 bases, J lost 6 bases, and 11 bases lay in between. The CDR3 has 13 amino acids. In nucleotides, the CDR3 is TGCAGTGCTAGAGATTTCGATCGGGCTGAAGCTTTCTTT. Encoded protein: CSARDFDRAEAFF.